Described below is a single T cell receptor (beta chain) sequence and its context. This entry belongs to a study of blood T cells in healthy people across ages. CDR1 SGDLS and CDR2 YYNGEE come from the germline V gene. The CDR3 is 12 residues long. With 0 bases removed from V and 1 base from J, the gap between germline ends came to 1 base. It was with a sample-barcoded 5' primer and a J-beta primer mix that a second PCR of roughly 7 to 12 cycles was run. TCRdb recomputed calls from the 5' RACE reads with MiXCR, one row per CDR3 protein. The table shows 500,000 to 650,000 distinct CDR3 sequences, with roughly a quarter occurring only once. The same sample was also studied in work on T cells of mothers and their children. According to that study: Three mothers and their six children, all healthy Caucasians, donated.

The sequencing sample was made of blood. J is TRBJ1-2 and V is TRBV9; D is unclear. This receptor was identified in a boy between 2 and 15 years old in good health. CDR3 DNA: TGTGCCAGCAGCGTAGATAACTATGGCTACACCTTC. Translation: CASSVDNYGYTF. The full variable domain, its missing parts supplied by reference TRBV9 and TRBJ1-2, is DSGVTQTPKHLITATGQRVTLRCSPRSGDLSVYWYQQSLDQGLQFLIQYYNGEERAKGNILERFSAQQFPDLHSELNLSSLELGDSALYFCASSVDNYGYTFGSGTRLTVV.